In its sample, the clone carrying this TCR beta chain was seen a few times. The V and J ends lost 4 bases and 11 bases respectively, with 16 bases between them. Germline assignment: CDR1 SGHDT and CDR2 YYEEEE. The CDR3 length is 14 residues. This record belongs to a study of blood T cell repertoires in COVID-19. The authors' processing: Reference gene primers were amplified, and this amplification served to estimate nucleated cell counts. Here immunoSEQ multiplex PCR was the method, and the copy in TCRdb shows in-frame clones only, minus some. Clonal size and the V and J genes are those of that table, whereas D and trimming came from the DNA. The sample has more than 100,000 clones; 70% to 90% are singletons.

Sequencing was carried out using peripheral blood. The V gene is TRBV5-6, the J gene TRBJ1-6; unclear D gene. This TCR was sampled from a man in his fifties or sixties in a cohort sampled during active COVID-19. The CDR3 sequence is CASSLNTVRAPLHF. As DNA, the CDR3 is TGTGCCAGCAGCCTAAACACAGTCCGTGCACCCCTCCACTTT.